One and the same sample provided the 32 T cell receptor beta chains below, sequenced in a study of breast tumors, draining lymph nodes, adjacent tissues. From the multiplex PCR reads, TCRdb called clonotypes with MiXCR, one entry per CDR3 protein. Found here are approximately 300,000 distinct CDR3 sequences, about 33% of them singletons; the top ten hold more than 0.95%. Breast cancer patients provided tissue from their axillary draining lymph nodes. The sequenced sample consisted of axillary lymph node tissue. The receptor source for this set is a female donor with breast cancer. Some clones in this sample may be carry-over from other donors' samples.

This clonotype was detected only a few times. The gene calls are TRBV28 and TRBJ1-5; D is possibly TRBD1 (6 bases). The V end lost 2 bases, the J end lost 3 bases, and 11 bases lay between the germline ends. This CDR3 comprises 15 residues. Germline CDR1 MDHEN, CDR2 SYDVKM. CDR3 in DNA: TGTGCCAGCAGTTTAGTACAGGGAGACAATCAGCCCCAGCATTTT. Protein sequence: CASSLVQGDNQPQHF.

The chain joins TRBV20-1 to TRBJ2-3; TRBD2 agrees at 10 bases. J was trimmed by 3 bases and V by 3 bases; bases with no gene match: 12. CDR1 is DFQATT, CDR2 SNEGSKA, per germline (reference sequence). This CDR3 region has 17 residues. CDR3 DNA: TGCAGTGCTAGTCTAGCGGGAGCGGTTATGGGGACAGATACGCAGTATTTT. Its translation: CSASLAGAVMGTDTQYF.

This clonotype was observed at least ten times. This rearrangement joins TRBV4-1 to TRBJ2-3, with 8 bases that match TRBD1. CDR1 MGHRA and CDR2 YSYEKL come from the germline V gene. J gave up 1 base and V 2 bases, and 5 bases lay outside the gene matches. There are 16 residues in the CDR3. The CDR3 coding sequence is TGCGCCAGCAGCCAAACTACGGGACAGGGCACAGATACGCAGTATTTT. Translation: CASSQTTGQGTDTQYF.

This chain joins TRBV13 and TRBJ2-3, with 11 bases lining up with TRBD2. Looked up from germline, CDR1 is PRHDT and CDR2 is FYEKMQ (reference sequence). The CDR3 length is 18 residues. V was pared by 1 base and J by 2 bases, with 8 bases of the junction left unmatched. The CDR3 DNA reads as TGTGCCAGCAGCTTAGCCCCGACTAGCGGGGCCCTCACAGATACGCAGTATTTT. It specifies CASSLAPTSGALTDTQYF.

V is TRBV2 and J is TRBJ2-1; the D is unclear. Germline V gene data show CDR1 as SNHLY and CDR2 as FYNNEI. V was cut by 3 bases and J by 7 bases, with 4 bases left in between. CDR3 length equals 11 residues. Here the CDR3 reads CASSERNEQFF. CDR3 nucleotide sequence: TGTGCCAGCAGTGAGAGGAATGAGCAGTTCTTC.

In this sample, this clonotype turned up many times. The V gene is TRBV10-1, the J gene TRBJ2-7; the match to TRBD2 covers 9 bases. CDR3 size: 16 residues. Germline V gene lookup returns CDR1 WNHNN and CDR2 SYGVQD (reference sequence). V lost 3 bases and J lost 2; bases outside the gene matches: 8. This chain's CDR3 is CASSEASGNNPYEQYF. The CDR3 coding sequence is TGCGCCAGCAGTGAAGCTAGCGGGAATAATCCCTACGAGCAGTACTTC.

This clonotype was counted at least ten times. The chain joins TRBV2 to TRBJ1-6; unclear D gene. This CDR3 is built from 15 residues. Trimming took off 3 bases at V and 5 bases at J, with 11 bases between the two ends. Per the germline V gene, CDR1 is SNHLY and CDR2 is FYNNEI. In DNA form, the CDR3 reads TGTGCCAGCAGTGACCGAGGCGGCGATAATTCACCCCTCCACTTT. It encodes CASSDRGGDNSPLHF.

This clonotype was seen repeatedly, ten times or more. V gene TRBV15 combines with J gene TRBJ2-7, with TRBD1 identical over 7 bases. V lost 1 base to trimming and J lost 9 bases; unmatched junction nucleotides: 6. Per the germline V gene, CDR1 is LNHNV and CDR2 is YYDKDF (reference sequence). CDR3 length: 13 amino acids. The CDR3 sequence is CATSRAMTGWQYF. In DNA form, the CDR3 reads TGTGCCACCAGCAGAGCAATGACAGGGTGGCAGTACTTC.

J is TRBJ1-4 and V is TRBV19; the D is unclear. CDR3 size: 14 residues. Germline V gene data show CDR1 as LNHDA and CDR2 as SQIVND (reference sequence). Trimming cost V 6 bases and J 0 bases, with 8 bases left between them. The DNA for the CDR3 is TGTGCCAGTAGAATCTCTGCAACTAATGAAAAACTGTTTTTT. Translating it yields CASRISATNEKLFF.

CDR3 protein: CASSVGERGLGGRDQETQYF. CDR3 DNA sequence: TGTGCCAGCAGCGTAGGGGAGAGGGGACTAGGGGGCCGTGACCAAGAGACCCAGTACTTC. The rearrangement links TRBV9 to TRBJ2-5; weak D call: TRBD2 (8 bases). This CDR3 region has 20 residues. CDR1 is SGDLS and CDR2 is YYNGEE in the germline V gene. V was clipped by 0 bases and J by 0 bases, with 24 bases between them.

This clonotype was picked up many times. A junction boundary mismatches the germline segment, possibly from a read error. The CDR3 DNA sequence: TGTGCCAGCAGTCACTCGGGAGGAGCGTCCTACGAGCAGTACTTC. Translation gives CASSHSGGASYEQYF. V is TRBV6-6 and J is TRBJ2-7; 7 positions agree with TRBD2. The CDR3 consists of 15 residues. CDR1 and CDR2 from the germline V gene are MNHNY and SVGAGI (reference sequence).

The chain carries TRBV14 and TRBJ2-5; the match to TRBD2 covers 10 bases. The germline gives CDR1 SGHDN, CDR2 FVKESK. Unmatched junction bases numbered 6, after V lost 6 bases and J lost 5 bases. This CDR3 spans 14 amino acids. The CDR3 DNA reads TGTGCCAGCAGAGAACTAGCGGGACTTGAGACCCAGTACTTC. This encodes CASRELAGLETQYF.

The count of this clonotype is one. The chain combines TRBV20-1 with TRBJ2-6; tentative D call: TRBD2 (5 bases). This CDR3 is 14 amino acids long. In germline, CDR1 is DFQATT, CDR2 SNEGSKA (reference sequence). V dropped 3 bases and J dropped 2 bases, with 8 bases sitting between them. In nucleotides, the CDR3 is TGCAGTGCTAGTACGGGGACTGGGGCCAACGTCCTGACTTTC. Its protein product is CSASTGTGANVLTF.

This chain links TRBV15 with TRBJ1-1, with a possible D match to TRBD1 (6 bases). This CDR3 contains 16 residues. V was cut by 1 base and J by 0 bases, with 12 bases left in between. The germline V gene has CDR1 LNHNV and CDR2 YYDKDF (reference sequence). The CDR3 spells CATSRGITGLNTEAFF. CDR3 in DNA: TGTGCCACCAGCAGAGGTATCACAGGGTTGAACACTGAAGCTTTCTTT.

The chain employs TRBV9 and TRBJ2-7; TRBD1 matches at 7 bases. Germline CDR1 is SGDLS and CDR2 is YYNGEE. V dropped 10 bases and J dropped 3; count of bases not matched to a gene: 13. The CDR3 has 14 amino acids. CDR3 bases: TGTGCCGGCTCCCTTGGGACAGCCTTCTACGAGCAGTACTTC. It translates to CAGSLGTAFYEQYF. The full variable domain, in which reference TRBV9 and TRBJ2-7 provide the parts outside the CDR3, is DSGVTQTPKHLITATGQRVTLRCSPRSGDLSVYWYQQSLDQGLQFLIQYYNGEERAKGNILERFSAQQFPDLHSELNLSSLELGDSALYFCAGSLGTAFYEQYFGPGTRLTVT.

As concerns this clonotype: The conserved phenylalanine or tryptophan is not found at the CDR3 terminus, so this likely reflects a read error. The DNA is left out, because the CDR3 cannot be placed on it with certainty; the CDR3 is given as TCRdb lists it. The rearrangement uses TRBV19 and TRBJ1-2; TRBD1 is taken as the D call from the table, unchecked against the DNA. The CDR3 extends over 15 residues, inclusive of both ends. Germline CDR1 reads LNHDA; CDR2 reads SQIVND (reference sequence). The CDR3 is CASSIKTGTSYGCTS.

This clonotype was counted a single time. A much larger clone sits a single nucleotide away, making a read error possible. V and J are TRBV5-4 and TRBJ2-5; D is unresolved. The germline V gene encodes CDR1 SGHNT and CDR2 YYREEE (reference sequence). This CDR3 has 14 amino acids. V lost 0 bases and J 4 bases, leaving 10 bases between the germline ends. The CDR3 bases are TGTGCCAGCAGCTTGGCTGGCGTTGCAGAGACCCAGTACTTC. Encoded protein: CASSLAGVAETQYF.

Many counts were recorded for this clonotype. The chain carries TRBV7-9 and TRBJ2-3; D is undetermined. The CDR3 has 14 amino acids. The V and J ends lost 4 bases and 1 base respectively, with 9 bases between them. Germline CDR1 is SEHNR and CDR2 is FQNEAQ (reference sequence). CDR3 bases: TGTGCCAGCAGCTCGAAGCTAGGCACAGATACGCAGTATTTT. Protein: CASSSKLGTDTQYF.

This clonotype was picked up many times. The CDR3 protein is CASSQDLFIYGYTF. The DNA of the CDR3 is TGTGCCAGCAGCCAAGATCTTTTTATTTATGGCTACACCTTC. The chain couples TRBV4-2 to TRBJ1-2; no firm D call. The V gene's germline CDR1 is LGHNA and CDR2 YNFKEQ. Trimming removed 0 bases from V and 5 bases from J, with 10 bases in between. This CDR3 contains 14 residues.

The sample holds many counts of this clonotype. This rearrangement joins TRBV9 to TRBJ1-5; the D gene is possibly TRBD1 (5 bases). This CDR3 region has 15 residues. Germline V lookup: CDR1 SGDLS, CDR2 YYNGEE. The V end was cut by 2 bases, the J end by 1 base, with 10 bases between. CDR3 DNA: TGTGCCAGCAGCGTTGGGACGGGGAGCAATCAGCCCCAGCATTTT. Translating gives CASSVGTGSNQPQHF.

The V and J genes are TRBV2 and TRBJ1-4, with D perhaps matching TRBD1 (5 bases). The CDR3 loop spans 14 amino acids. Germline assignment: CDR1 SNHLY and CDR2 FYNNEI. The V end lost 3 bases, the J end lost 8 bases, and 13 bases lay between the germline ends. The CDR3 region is CASSEREGTEKLFF. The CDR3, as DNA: TGTGCCAGCAGTGAGCGGGAGGGGACGGAAAAACTGTTTTTT.

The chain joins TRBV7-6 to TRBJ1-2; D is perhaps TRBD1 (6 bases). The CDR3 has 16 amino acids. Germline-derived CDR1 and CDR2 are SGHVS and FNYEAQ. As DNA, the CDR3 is TGTGCTAGAGATCAGGGGCCAGAGGAAGTCTACTATGGCTACACCTTC. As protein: CARDQGPEEVYYGYTF. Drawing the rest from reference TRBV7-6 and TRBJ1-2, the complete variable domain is GAGVSQSPRYKVTKRGQDVALRCDPISGHVSLYWYRQALGQGPEFLTYFNYEAQQDKSGLPNDRFSAERPEGSISTLTIQRTEQRDSAMYRCARDQGPEEVYYGYTFGSGTRLTVV.

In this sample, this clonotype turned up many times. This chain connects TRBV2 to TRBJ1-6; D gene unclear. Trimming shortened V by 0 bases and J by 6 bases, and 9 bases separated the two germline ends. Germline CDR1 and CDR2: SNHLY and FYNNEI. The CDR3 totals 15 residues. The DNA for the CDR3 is TGTGCCAGCAGTGAAGCGCTTCGAAGTAATTCACCCCTCCACTTT. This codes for CASSEALRSNSPLHF.

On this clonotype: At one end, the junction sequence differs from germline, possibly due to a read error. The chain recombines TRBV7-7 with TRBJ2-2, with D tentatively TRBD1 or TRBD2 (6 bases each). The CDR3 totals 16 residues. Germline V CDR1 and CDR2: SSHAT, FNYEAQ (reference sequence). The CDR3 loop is CVVRGKGGENTGELFF. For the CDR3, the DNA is TGTGTCGTGAGAGGAAAGGGGGGAGAGAACACTGGGGAGCTGTTTTTT.

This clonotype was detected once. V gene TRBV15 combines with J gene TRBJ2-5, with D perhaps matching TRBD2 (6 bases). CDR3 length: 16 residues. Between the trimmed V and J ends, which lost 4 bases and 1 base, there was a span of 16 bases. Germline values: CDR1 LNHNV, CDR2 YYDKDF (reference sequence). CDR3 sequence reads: CATSIGSASVQETQYF. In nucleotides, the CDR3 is TGTGCCACCAGCATCGGTTCGGCTAGCGTCCAAGAGACCCAGTACTTC.

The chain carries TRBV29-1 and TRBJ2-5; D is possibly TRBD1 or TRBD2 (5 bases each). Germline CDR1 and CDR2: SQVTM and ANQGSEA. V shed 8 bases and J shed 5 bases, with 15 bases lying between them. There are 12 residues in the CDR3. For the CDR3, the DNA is TGCAGCTTATCCGGGGCCGGTGAGACCCAGTACTTC. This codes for CSLSGAGETQYF.

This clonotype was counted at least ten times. CDR3 sequence reads: CALTAGSDRANTGELFF. In DNA, the CDR3 is TGTGCCCTTACAGCAGGTAGCGACCGCGCGAACACCGGGGAGCTGTTTTTT. This chain joins TRBV2 and TRBJ2-2; TRBD2 is a possible D gene (5 bases). Germline values: CDR1 SNHLY, CDR2 FYNNEI. The CDR3 runs 17 residues. Trimming stripped 11 bases from V and 0 bases from J, with 22 bases between. The variable domain in full, completed from reference TRBV2 and TRBJ2-2, reads EPEVTQTPSHQVTQMGQEVILRCVPISNHLYFYWYRQILGQKVEFLVSFYNNEISEKSEIFDDQFSVERPDGSNFTLKIRSTKLEDSAMYFCALTAGSDRANTGELFFGEGSRLTVL.

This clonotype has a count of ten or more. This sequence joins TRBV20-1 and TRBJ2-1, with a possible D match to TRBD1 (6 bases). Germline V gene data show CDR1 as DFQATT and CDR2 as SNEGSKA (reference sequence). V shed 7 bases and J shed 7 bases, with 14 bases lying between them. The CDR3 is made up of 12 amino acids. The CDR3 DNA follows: TGCAGTGGCGGCACAGGGTGGAATGAGCAGTTCTTC. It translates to CSGGTGWNEQFF.

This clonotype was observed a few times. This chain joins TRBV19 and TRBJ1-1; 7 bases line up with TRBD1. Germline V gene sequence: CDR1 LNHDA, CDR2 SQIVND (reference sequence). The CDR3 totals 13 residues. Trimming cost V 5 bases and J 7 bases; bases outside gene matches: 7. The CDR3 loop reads CASSLQGTLEAFF. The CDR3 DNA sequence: TGTGCCAGTAGTTTACAGGGGACGCTTGAAGCTTTCTTT.

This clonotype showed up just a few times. This CDR3 is CASRTGGGPSTDTQYF. DNA of the CDR3: TGTGCCAGCAGGACGGGGGGTGGGCCTAGCACAGATACGCAGTATTTT. The genes are TRBV6-1 and TRBJ2-3; TRBD2 aligns across 7 bases. This CDR3 contains 16 residues. The V and J ends lost 6 bases and 0 bases, in that order; junction bases with no gene match: 9. Germline V gene lookup returns CDR1 MNHNS and CDR2 SASEGT.

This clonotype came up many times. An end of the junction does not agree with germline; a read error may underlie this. Written as DNA, the CDR3 is TGTGCTAGCAGCCCACAGGGGGTCGGGGAGCTGTTTTTT. The encoded protein is CASSPQGVGELFF. The chain carries TRBV12-3 or TRBV12-4 and TRBJ2-2, with 8 bases aligning to TRBD1. CDR3 length: 13 residues.

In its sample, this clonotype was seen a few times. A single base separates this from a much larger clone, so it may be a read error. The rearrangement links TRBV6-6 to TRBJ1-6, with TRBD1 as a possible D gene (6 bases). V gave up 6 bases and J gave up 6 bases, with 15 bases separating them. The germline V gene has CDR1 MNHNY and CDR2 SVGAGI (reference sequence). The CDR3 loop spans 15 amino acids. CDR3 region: CASRRGGGGNSPLHF. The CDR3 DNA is TGTGCCAGCAGGCGGGGAGGAGGGGGTAATTCACCCCTCCACTTT.